This T cell receptor (beta chain) was recovered during a study of blood T cells in healthy people across ages. General study points: Observed TCR beta diversity per million T cells went down as age went up. This fall followed a roughly linear course with age.

The germline V gene encodes CDR1 SGHAT and CDR2 FQNNGV. The CDR3 contains 18 residues. V lost 0 bases to trimming and J lost 6 bases, with 24 bases between them. This clonotype appeared many times. The antigen remains undetermined. Using a J-beta primer mix together with a sample-barcoded 5' primer, a second PCR was run for about 6 to 12 cycles. All cDNA molecules were each tagged by a template-switch adaptor with 12 random nucleotides. Every individual sample yielded 2.5 million or more paired-end reads (each containing CDR3). TCRdb independently ran MiXCR on the 5' RACE reads; one entry per CDR3 protein. Of 700,000 to 850,000 distinct CDR3 sequences in the sample, about 53% are singletons; the top ten hold about 42%.

The sequenced material came from blood. The J gene is TRBJ2-7, the V gene TRBV11-2, with TRBD1 as a possible D gene (5 bases). This clonotype originated in a man older than 75 in good health. The CDR3 here is CASSLDRVFGRVPIEQYF. In nucleotides, the CDR3 is TGTGCCAGCAGCTTAGATCGGGTATTTGGCAGGGTACCTATCGAGCAGTACTTC.